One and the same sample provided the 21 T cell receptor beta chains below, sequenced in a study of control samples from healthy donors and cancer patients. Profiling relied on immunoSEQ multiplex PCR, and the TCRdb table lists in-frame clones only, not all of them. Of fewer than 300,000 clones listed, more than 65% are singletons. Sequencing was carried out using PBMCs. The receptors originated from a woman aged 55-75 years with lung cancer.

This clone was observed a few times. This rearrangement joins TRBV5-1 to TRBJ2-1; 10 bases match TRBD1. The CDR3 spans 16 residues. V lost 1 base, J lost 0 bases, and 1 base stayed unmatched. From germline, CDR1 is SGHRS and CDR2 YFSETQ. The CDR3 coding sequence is TGCGCCAGCAGCTTGCGACAGGGGGCCTCCTACAATGAGCAGTTCTTC. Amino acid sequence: CASSLRQGASYNEQFF.

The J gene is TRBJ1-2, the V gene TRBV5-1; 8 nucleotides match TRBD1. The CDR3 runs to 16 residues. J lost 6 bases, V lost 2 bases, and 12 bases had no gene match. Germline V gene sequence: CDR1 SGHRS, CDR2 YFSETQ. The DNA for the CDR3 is TGCGCCAGCAGCTTCGGACTCGGACAGGGAAGGGATGGCTACACCTTC. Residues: CASSFGLGQGRDGYTF.

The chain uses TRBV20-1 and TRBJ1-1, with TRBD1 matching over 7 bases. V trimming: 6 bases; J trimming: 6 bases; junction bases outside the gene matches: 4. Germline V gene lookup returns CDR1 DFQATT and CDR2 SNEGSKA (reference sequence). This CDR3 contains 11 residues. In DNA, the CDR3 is TGCAGTGCCAAAGACAGGGCTGAAGCTTTCTTT. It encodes CSAKDRAEAFF.

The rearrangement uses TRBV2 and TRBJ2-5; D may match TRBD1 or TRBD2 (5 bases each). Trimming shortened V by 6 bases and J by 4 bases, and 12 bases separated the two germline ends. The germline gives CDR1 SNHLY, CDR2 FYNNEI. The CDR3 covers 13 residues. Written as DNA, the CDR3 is TGTGCCAGCAGCCAACGGGGCCTAGAGACCCAGTACTTC. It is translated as CASSQRGLETQYF.

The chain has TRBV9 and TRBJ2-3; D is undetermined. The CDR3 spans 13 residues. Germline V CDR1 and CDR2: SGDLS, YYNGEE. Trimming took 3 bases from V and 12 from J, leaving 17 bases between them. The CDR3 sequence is CASSGSGLDVQYF. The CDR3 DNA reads TGTGCCAGCAGCGGATCTGGCCTAGACGTACAGTATTTT. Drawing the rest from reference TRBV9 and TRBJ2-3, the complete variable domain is DSGVTQTPKHLITATGQRVTLRCSPRSGDLSVYWYQQSLDQGLQFLIQYYNGEERAKGNILERFSAQQFPDLHSELNLSSLELGDSALYFCASSGSGLDVQYFGPGTRLTVL.

CDR3 in DNA: TGTGCCAGCAGCTTTTCCAGCTATGGCTACACCTTC. It is translated as CASSFSSYGYTF. V and J are TRBV5-5 and TRBJ1-2; D gene uncertain. V lost 2 bases and J lost 4, with 6 bases in between. The CDR3 has 12 amino acids. Per the germline V gene, CDR1 is SGHKS and CDR2 is YYEKEE (reference sequence).

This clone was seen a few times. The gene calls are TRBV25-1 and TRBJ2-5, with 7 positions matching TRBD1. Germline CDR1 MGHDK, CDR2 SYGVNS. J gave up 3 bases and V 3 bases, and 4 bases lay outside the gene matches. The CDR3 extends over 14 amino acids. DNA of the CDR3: TGTGCCAGCAGTGATACAACAGGGGAAGAGACCCAGTACTTC. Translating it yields CASSDTTGEETQYF.

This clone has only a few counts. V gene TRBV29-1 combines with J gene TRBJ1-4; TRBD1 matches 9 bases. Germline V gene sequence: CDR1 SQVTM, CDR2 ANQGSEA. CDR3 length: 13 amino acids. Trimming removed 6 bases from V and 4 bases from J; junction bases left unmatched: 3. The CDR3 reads CSVGQGNNEKLFF. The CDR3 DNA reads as TGCAGCGTCGGACAGGGGAATAATGAAAAACTGTTTTTT.

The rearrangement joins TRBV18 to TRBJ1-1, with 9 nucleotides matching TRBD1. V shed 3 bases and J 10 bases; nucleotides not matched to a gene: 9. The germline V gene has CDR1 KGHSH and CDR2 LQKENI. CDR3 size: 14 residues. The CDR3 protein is CASSPGQGRGGAFF. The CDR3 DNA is TGTGCCAGCTCACCGGGACAGGGCAGGGGAGGAGCTTTCTTT.

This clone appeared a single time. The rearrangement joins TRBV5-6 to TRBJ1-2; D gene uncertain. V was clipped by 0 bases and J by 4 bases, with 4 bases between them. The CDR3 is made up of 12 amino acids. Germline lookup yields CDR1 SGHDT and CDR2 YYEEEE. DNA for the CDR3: TGTGCCAGCAGCTTGGACAGCTATGGCTACACCTTC. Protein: CASSLDSYGYTF.

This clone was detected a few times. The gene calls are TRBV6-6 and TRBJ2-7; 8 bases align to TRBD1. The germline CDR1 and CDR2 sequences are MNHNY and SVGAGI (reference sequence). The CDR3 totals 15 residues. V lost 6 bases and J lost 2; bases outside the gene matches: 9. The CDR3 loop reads CASSPDRARTYEQYF. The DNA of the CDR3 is TGTGCCAGCAGCCCGGACAGGGCCAGAACCTACGAGCAGTACTTC.

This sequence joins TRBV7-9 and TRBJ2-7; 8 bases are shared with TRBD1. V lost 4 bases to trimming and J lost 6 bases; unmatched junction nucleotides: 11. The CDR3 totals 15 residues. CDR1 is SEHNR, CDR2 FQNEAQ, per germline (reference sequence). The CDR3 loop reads CASSWRGTGMGEQYF. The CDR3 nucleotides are TGTGCCAGCAGCTGGAGGGGGACAGGCATGGGCGAGCAGTACTTC.

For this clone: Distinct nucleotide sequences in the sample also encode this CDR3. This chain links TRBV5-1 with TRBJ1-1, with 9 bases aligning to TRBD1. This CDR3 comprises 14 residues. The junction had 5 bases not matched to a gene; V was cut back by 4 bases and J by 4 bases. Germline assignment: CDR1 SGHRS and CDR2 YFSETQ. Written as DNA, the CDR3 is TGCGCCAGCAGCGTTGGACAGGGGACCACTGAAGCTTTCTTT. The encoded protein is CASSVGQGTTEAFF.

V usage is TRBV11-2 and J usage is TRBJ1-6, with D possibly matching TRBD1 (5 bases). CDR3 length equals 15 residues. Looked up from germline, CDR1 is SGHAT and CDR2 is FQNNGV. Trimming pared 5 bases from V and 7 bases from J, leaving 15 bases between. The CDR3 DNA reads TGTGCCAGCAGCCCCGAGGGGAGTGGCAATTCACCCCTCCACTTT. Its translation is CASSPEGSGNSPLHF.

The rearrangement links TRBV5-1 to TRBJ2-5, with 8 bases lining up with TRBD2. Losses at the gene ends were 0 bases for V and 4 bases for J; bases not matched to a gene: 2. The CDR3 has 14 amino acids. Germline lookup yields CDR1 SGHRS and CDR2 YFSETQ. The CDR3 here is CASSLARGGETQYF. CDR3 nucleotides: TGCGCCAGCAGCTTGGCCCGGGGGGGAGAGACCCAGTACTTC.

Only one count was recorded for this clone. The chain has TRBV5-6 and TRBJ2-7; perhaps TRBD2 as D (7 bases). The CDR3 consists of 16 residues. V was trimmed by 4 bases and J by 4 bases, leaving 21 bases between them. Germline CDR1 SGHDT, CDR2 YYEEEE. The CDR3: CASSGRGGPLGYEQYF. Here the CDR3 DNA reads TGTGCCAGCAGCGGGAGGGGGGGCCCCCTGGGGTACGAGCAGTACTTC.

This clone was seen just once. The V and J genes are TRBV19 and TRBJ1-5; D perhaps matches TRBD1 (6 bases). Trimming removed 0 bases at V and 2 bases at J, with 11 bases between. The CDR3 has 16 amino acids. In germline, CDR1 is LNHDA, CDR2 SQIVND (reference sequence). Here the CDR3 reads CASSIDSRGGNQPQHF. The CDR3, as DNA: TGTGCCAGTAGTATAGACTCCAGGGGAGGCAATCAGCCCCAGCATTTT. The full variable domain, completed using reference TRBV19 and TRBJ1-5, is DGGITQSPKYLFRKEGQNVTLSCEQNLNHDAMYWYRQDPGQGLRLIYYSQIVNDFQKGDIAEGYSVSREKKESFPLTVTSAQKNPTAFYLCASSIDSRGGNQPQHFGDGTRLSIL.

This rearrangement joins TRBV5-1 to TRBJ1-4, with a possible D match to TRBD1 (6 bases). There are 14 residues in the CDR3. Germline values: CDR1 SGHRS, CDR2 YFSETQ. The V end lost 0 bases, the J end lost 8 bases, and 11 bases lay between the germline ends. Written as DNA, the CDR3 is TGCGCCAGCAGCTTGGGACAGGTCGGAGAAAAACTGTTTTTT. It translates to CASSLGQVGEKLFF.

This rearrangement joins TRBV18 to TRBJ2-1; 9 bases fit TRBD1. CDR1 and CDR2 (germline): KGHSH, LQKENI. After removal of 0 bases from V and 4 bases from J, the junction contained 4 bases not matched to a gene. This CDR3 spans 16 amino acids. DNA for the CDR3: TGTGCCAGCTCACCACCGGACAGGGGCGAGTACAATGAGCAGTTCTTC. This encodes CASSPPDRGEYNEQFF.

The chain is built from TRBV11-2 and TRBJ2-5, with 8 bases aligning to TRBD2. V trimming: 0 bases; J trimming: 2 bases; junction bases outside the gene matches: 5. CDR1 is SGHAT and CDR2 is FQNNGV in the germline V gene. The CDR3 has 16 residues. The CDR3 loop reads CASSLEASGLQETQYF. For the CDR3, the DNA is TGTGCCAGCAGCTTAGAGGCTAGCGGGCTACAAGAGACCCAGTACTTC.

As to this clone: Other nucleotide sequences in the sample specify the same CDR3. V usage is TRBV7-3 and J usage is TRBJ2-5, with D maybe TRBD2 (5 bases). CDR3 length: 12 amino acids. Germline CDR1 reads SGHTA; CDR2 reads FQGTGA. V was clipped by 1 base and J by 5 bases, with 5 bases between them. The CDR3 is CASSLSGETQYF. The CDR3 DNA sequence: TGTGCCAGCAGCTTAAGCGGGGAGACCCAGTACTTC.